This TCR beta chain was captured in a study of T cells after yellow fever vaccination. Study-wide results and limits: Compared with primary, the secondary response was weaker and peaked at day 5, not 15. Reappearance after the booster was observed for most primary-vaccination clones (around 95% CD4, about 90% CD8). Bulk-population clonotypes that are abundant could appear as contaminants in FACS-sorted repertoires.

Production of TCR cDNA was by 5'RACE template switching, which also added a universal primer site and UMIs. MiXCR was run by TCRdb on the 5' RACE reads, yielding one entry per CDR3 protein. The repertoire includes hundreds of thousands of distinct CDR3 sequences, approximately 19% of them detected once, and 15% to 20% sits in the top ten. As for this clonotype: Its specificity is not known.

The sequencing here drew on PBMCs, taken before the yellow fever booster vaccination. This clonotype originated in a man in his late teens or twenties who received the YFV17D yellow fever vaccine.

DNA for the CDR3: TGCGCCAGCAGCCCTAACAAGCGGGGGCTGAACACCGGGGAGCTGTTTTTT. Translating gives CASSPNKRGLNTGELFF. The chain couples TRBV4-1 to TRBJ2-2, with 8 bases fitting TRBD2. CDR3 length equals 17 residues. J gave up 1 base and V 4 bases, and 8 bases lay outside the gene matches. Germline-derived CDR1 and CDR2 are MGHRA and YSYEKL.